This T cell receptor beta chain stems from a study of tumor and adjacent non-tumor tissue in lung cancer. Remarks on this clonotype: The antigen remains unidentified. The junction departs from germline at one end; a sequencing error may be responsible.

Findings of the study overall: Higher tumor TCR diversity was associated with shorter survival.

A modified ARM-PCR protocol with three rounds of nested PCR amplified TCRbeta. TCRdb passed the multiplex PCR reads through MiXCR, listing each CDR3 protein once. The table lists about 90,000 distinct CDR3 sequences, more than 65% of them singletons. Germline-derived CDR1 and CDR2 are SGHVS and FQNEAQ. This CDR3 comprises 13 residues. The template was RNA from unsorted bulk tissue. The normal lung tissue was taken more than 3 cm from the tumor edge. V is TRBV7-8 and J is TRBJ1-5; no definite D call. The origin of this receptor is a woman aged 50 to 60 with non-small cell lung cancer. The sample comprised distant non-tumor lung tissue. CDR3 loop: CTSTRDGNQPQHF. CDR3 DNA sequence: TGTACCAGCACCCGAGACGGCAACCAGCCCCAGCATTTT.